This T cell receptor beta chain appears in the sequencing data of a study of blood T cell repertoires in COVID-19. Study summary: Sources were T cells, B-cell-depleted T cells, or PBMCs; the material itself was cDNA or gDNA.

Original methodology: Counts of nucleated cells, estimated from reference gene primer amplification, were obtained. Repertoires were generated with immunoSEQ multiplex PCR, while TCRdb's copy carries only in-frame clones and drops some. That table furnishes V, J and clone size, whereas the DNA furnished D and trimming. The sample consists of 150,000 to 200,000 clones, around 89% of them appearing once. Germline V CDR1 and CDR2: SQVTM, ANQGSEA. The V gene lost 5 bases and the J gene lost 4 bases, with 17 bases spanning the gap. The CDR3 is 14 amino acids. Sequenced: peripheral blood. This receptor was taken from a man aged 18 to 35 who had recovered from COVID-19. V and J are TRBV29-1 and TRBJ1-1, with unresolved D. CDR3: CSVLSGRRRTEAFF. In DNA form, the CDR3 reads TGCAGCGTTCTGTCGGGGAGGAGGCGCACTGAAGCTTTCTTT.